The 13 T cell receptor beta chains reported below all come from one sample, sequenced in a study of T cells in women clearing cervical HPV infection (dated 2018 in TCRdb). Preparation of the library involved the immunoSEQ multiplex PCR assay. TCRdb holds this immuneACCESS table with in-frame rearrangements only. Some clones are missing; in checked studies, unresolved V genes explain under half, and the rest has no known cause. The table for this sample shows around 12,000 clones. Approximately 20% of the sample goes to the ten largest clones. Input material: blood buffy coat. The receptors here all came from a woman between 18 and 75 years old with a cervical HPV16 infection that either progressed to CIN3+ or cleared (not recorded which).

Concerning this clone: The sequenced fragment ends 3 residues before the CDR3 boundary, so the rest is inferred from the germline J gene. The chain uses TRBV6-4 and TRBJ1-1; 9 bases agree with TRBD1. This CDR3 spans 14 amino acids. With V trimmed by 6 bases and J by 3 bases, 5 bases remained unmatched. Germline CDR1 MRHNA, CDR2 SNTAGT. The sequenced CDR3 bases are TGTGCCAGCAGAGGACAGGGGTGGGACACTGAA. Translating it yields CASRGQGWDTE. The CDR3 reads in full as CASRGQGWDTEAFF.

Worth noting for this clone: The CDR3 extends 3 residues past the end of the read, so its final part is completed from the germline J gene. The rearrangement links TRBV4-1 to TRBJ1-2, with unresolved D. Germline CDR1 and CDR2: MGHRA and YSYEKL. The CDR3 has 13 residues. The V and J ends lost 2 bases and 7 bases respectively, with 11 bases between them. The DNA read from the CDR3 is TGCGCCAGCAGCCAAACCTCGCGGGTTGGC. Protein sequence: CASSQTSRVG. In full, the CDR3 is CASSQTSRVGYTF.

For this clone: The read ends 3 residues early relative to the CDR3; the germline J gene fills the gap. The chain carries TRBV7-2 and TRBJ1-2; D is unclear. Germline CDR1 and CDR2: SGHTA and FQGNSA. The V gene lost 6 bases and the J gene lost 0 bases, with 14 bases spanning the gap. This CDR3 is 15 amino acids long. The CDR3 loop is CASRGSGRANYGYTF. CDR3 bases read: TGTGCCAGCAGGGGAAGCGGTCGAGCTAACTATGGC.

As to this clone: The CDR3 extends 3 residues past the end of the read, so its final part is completed from the germline J gene. J is TRBJ1-2 and V is TRBV5-1, with 7 bases matching TRBD1. Germline lookup yields CDR1 SGHRS and CDR2 YFSETQ. The CDR3 length is 14 residues. J gave up 3 bases and V 4 bases, and 6 bases lay outside the gene matches. The CDR3 region is CASSRQGTDYGYTF. CDR3 bases read: TGCGCCAGCAGCCGACAGGGTACAGACTATGGC.

This chain's CDR3 is CAIIRGPLHF. The CDR3 DNA, read in part, is TGTGCCATTATCCGTGGCCCC. The chain joins TRBV19 to TRBJ1-6; D call uncertain. The read falls 3 residues short of the CDR3 end, and the missing part is taken from the germline J gene. Germline lookup yields CDR1 LNHDA and CDR2 SQIVND (reference sequence). The CDR3 loop spans 10 amino acids. The full variable domain, its missing parts supplied by reference TRBV19 and TRBJ1-6, is DGGITQSPKYLFRKEGQNVTLSCEQNLNHDAMYWYRQDPGQGLRLIYYSQIVNDFQKGDIAEGYSVSREKKESFPLTVTSAQKNPTAFYLCAIIRGPLHFGNGTRLTVT.

As regards this clone: The observed sequence ends 3 residues before the CDR3 terminus, with the missing tail filled in from the germline J gene. The chain is built from TRBV2 and TRBJ1-1; 7 nucleotides agree with TRBD1. The CDR3 loop spans 13 amino acids. Germline trimming cut 5 bases from V and 1 base from J; bases unmatched to any gene: 1. The V gene's germline CDR1 is SNHLY and CDR2 FYNNEI. Incomplete CDR3 DNA: TGTGCCAGCAGTTACAGGGGGAACACTGAA. Translation: CASSYRGNTE. The whole CDR3 reads CASSYRGNTEAFF.

On this clone itself: The CDR3 end lies 3 residues beyond the end of the read and is filled in from the germline J gene. The chain uses TRBV6-4 and TRBJ2-1; no clear D. Deletions cut 8 bases from V and 4 bases from J, with 12 bases between. This CDR3 contains 13 residues. Germline CDR1 is MRHNA and CDR2 is SNTAGT. The CDR3 reads CASSRNSYNEQFF. The part of the CDR3 DNA that was read is TGTGCCAGCTCCCGGAACAGTTACAATGAG.

The sequenced CDR3 bases are TGTGCCAGCAGTTTTAGCGGGGGGGCCAATGAG. Its protein product is CASSFSGGANE. The full CDR3 is CASSFSGGANEQFF. J is TRBJ2-1 and V is TRBV12-3 or TRBV12-4; 11 positions match TRBD2. The CDR3 goes on 3 residues after the read ends, and that part is filled in from the germline J gene. This CDR3 comprises 14 residues. V shed 3 bases and J 6 bases; nucleotides not matched to a gene: 1.

As regards this clone: Sequencing ends 3 residues short of the CDR3 end; the germline J gene provides the rest. The gene calls are TRBV7-6 and TRBJ2-3; D possibly corresponds to TRBD2 (6 bases). Germline V gene lookup returns CDR1 SGHVS and CDR2 FNYEAQ. This CDR3 spans 14 amino acids. V was shortened by 8 bases and J by 1 base, with 13 bases between the two germline ends. CDR3 loop: CASSVRGGTDTQYF. The part of the CDR3 DNA that was read is TGTGCCAGCTCAGTGCGGGGAGGCACAGATACG.

As for this clone: The CDR3 end lies 3 residues beyond the end of the read and is filled in from the germline J gene. The rearrangement uses TRBV28 and TRBJ1-5, with D perhaps matching TRBD1 (5 bases). Germline CDR1 is MDHEN and CDR2 is SYDVKM. The CDR3 runs to 13 residues. Between the trimmed V and J ends, which lost 4 bases and 6 bases, there was a span of 10 bases. The CDR3 here is CASSSGLAQPQHF. The part of the CDR3 DNA that was read is TGTGCCAGCAGTTCAGGGCTCGCTCAGCCC.

Regarding this clone: The read comes to an end 3 residues before the CDR3 does, leaving the germline J gene to fill in the end. The chain joins TRBV15 to TRBJ1-2; possible D gene TRBD1, 6 bases. The CDR3 consists of 13 residues. Trimming removed 3 bases at V and 1 base at J, with 6 bases between. Germline V CDR1 and CDR2: LNHNV, YYDKDF (reference sequence). The CDR3 DNA, read in part, is TGTGCCACCAGCAGGGACAGTAACTATGGC. This encodes CATSRDSNYG. The whole CDR3 reads CATSRDSNYGYTF.

About this clone itself: The DNA ends 3 residues before the CDR3 does, and the rest of the CDR3 is filled in from the germline J gene. This chain connects TRBV30 to TRBJ1-6, with 7 bases identical to TRBD1. The length of the CDR3 is 16 residues. Germline values: CDR1 GTSNPN, CDR2 SVGIG (reference sequence). Losses at the gene ends were 1 base for V and 5 bases for J; bases not matched to a gene: 8. The DNA read from the CDR3 is TGTGCCTGGAGTGGGGTAGGGGGCCGGAATAATTCACCC. Translated: CAWSGVGGRNNSP. The CDR3 as a whole reads CAWSGVGGRNNSPLHF. The full variable domain, its missing parts supplied by reference TRBV30 and TRBJ1-6, is SQTIHQWPATLVQPVGSPLSLECTVEGTSNPNLYWYRQAAGRGLQLLFYSVGIGQISSEVPQNLSASRPQDRQFILSSKKLLLSDSGFYLCAWSGVGGRNNSPLHFGNGTRLTVT.

As concerns this clone: The read gets to within 3 residues of the CDR3 end, and the germline J gene fills in the rest. The chain couples TRBV19 to TRBJ2-7; 7 bases fit TRBD2. V lost 5 bases, J lost 3 bases, and 7 bases stayed unmatched. CDR1 and CDR2 (germline): LNHDA, SQIVND (reference sequence). The CDR3 has 14 residues. The chain's CDR3 is CASSATGGVYEQYF. CDR3 DNA (partial): TGTGCCAGTAGTGCTACGGGGGGAGTCTACGAG.